This entry concerns a single T cell receptor (beta chain). The same CDR3 is also encoded by other DNA sequences in this sample. The method was immunoSEQ multiplex PCR; TCRdb's version includes in-frame clones alone and lacks a portion of them. The sample lists 3,700 or so clones, under 85% seen once, with almost 9.5% in the top ten. This record comes from a study of immune evolution from preneoplasia to lung adenocarcinoma. V shed 3 bases and J 2 bases; nucleotides not matched to a gene: 14. This CDR3 comprises 19 residues. Germline CDR1 LGHNA, CDR2 YNFKEQ. V is TRBV4-2 and J is TRBJ2-7; 12 bases map to TRBD2. The clonotype comes from a person aged 60-79 years with lung adenocarcinoma. Sequenced sample: FFPE adjacent normal lung tissue. CDR3 nucleotides: TGTGCCAGCAGCCAGGGACCGCTCCCACTAGCGGGAGGAACCTACGAGCAGTACTTC. Its protein product is CASSQGPLPLAGGTYEQYF.